The sequence of this TCR beta chain was determined in a study of OX40 agonist ivuxolimab in advanced cancers. Overall study: The patients received ivuxolimab by intravenous route every 2 weeks at 0.01 to 10 mg/kg. The study's findings and limits: The 0.1-3.0 mg/kg partial responders had among the lowest clonal expansion.

Using immunoSEQ multiplex PCR, the repertoire was profiled, and TCRdb retains in-frame clones only, with some absent. The sample shows under 70,000 clones, 84% of them seen only once. To note about this clone: Its antigen is still unknown.

The ends were cut back, 5 bases at V and 6 bases at J, with 14 bases in the middle. Germline CDR1 KGHSH, CDR2 LQKENI. This CDR3 has 14 residues. The sample consisted of CD4+ or CD8+ T cells sorted from blood, taken in a trial of the OX40 agonist ivuxolimab. The rearrangement links TRBV18 to TRBJ1-5; D is uncertain. This clonotype was sampled from an adult with an advanced solid tumor such as melanoma, head and neck, liver or kidney cancer. The CDR3 loop is CASSTDAVAQPQHF. In nucleotides, the CDR3 is TGTGCCAGCTCAACAGATGCGGTCGCTCAGCCCCAGCATTTT.